The 14 T cell receptor beta chains listed next were all sequenced from one sample in a study of T cell responses to AZD1222 COVID-19 vaccine (dated by TCRdb to the early 2020s). The sample's time point, from its label and the paper: baseline before first vaccination. Library creation used the immunoSEQ multiplex PCR assay. This is the immuneACCESS table as TCRdb keeps it, with only in-frame sequences that have V and J called. A part of the clones is gone; compared with another copy, unresolved V genes explain less than half, and the rest is unexplained. The sample table shows roughly 120,000 clones, and roughly 90% are seen once. The ten largest clones capture 4% to 4.5% of the sample. The source material was peripheral blood, sampled on day 0 of AZD1222 vaccination. These receptors originate from an adult in good health.

The V and J genes are TRBV18 and TRBJ1-4, with unresolved D. Deletions cut 5 bases from V and 0 bases from J, with 10 bases between. This CDR3 is built from 15 residues. CDR1 and CDR2 (germline): KGHSH, LQKENI. CDR3 in amino acids: CASSADYATNEKLFF. CDR3 DNA sequence: TGTGCCAGCTCAGCCGACTACGCAACTAATGAAAAACTGTTTTTT.

This clone was observed a few times. This chain joins TRBV4-1 and TRBJ2-1, with D possibly TRBD2 on 5 matching bases. V shed 4 bases and J shed 0 bases, with 16 bases lying between them. CDR1 is MGHRA, CDR2 YSYEKL, per germline. The CDR3 extends over 17 amino acids. The CDR3 spells CASSLIRLTRSYNEQFF. CDR3 bases: TGCGCCAGCAGCCTTATCCGACTAACCCGCTCCTACAATGAGCAGTTCTTC.

This sequence joins TRBV5-6 and TRBJ1-6, with a weak D call TRBD1 (6 bases). Trimming shortened V by 3 bases and J by 7 bases, and 20 bases separated the two germline ends. This CDR3 contains 17 residues. CDR1 and CDR2 (germline): SGHDT, YYEEEE. The CDR3 bases are TGTGCCAGCAGCTCACCCGCGACATCTGGGGGCAATTCACCCCTCCACTTT. It specifies CASSSPATSGGNSPLHF. Drawing the rest from reference TRBV5-6 and TRBJ1-6, the complete variable domain is DAGVTQSPTHLIKTRGQQVTLRCSPKSGHDTVSWYQQALGQGPQFIFQYYEEEERQRGNFPDRFSGHQFPNYSSELNVNALLLGDSALYLCASSSPATSGGNSPLHFGNGTRLTVT.

This clone has a single count. The chain carries TRBV28 and TRBJ2-5; maybe TRBD1 (5 bases). CDR3 size: 12 residues. V lost 8 bases and J lost 2, with 9 bases in between. Looked up from germline, CDR1 is MDHEN and CDR2 is SYDVKM. DNA of the CDR3: TGTGCCAGCGGGGCAGGGCAAGAGACCCAGTACTTC. Translation gives CASGAGQETQYF.

The V gene is TRBV15, the J gene TRBJ1-4, with D hard to call. The CDR3 is made up of 14 amino acids. Germline CDR1 and CDR2: LNHNV and YYDKDF (reference sequence). Trimming took 0 bases from V and 5 from J, leaving 7 bases between them. The CDR3 nucleotides are TGTGCCACCAGCAGAGATAGTGGAAATGAAAAACTGTTTTTT. It encodes CATSRDSGNEKLFF.

This clone appeared a single time. The rearrangement joins TRBV28 to TRBJ1-5; tentatively, D is TRBD1 (6 bases). Trimming cost V 6 bases and J 0 bases, with 15 bases left between them. CDR3 length: 16 residues. Germline V gene data show CDR1 as MDHEN and CDR2 as SYDVKM. CDR3 in DNA: TGTGCCAGCAGCCCTTCGACAGGTTATAGCAATCAGCCCCAGCATTTT. Translating it yields CASSPSTGYSNQPQHF.

This clone was seen a single time. This chain uses TRBV7-9 with TRBJ1-6; D is uncertain. This CDR3 has 16 residues. Germline-derived CDR1 and CDR2 are SEHNR and FQNEAQ (reference sequence). Deletions cut 4 bases from V and 0 bases from J, with 10 bases between. The CDR3 loop reads CASSSDSSSYNSPLHF. In DNA form, the CDR3 reads TGTGCCAGCAGCTCCGACTCGAGCTCCTATAATTCACCCCTCCACTTT.

Worth noting for this clone: At the DNA level, this CDR3 is encoded by other sequences in the same sample as well. The chain joins TRBV12-3 or TRBV12-4 to TRBJ1-1, with unresolved D. This CDR3 is built from 13 residues. The V end was cut by 2 bases, the J end by 1 base, with 5 bases between. CDR3 sequence reads: CASSLSGNTEAFF. CDR3 nucleotides: TGTGCCAGCAGTTTATCAGGGAACACTGAAGCTTTCTTT.

This clone appeared once. Additional DNA sequences in this sample encode the identical CDR3. V and J are TRBV7-9 and TRBJ2-7; 9 bases align to TRBD1. The CDR3 spans 14 residues. After removal of 3 bases from V and 4 bases from J, the junction contained 4 bases not matched to a gene. The germline V gene encodes CDR1 SEHNR and CDR2 FQNEAQ (reference sequence). The CDR3 nucleotides are TGTGCCAGCAGCTTGATACAGGGGGCATACGAGCAGTACTTC. It codes for CASSLIQGAYEQYF.

CDR3 DNA sequence: TGCGCCAGCAGTCAAGAACCTACAGGGGGGAACAATGAGCAGTTCTTC. Protein sequence: CASSQEPTGGNNEQFF. This rearrangement joins TRBV5-1 to TRBJ2-1; TRBD1 aligns across 8 bases. J gave up 5 bases and V 5 bases, and 12 bases lay outside the gene matches. This CDR3 spans 16 amino acids. Germline-derived CDR1 and CDR2 are SGHRS and YFSETQ.

This clone turned up a few times. The rearrangement uses TRBV19 and TRBJ2-2; D perhaps matches TRBD2 (6 bases). The CDR3 is 16 residues long. CDR1 and CDR2 (germline): LNHDA, SQIVND (reference sequence). V was cut by 3 bases and J by 2 bases, with 13 bases left in between. The CDR3 here is CASSIPRGGNTGELFF. CDR3 nucleotides: TGTGCCAGTAGTATCCCCCGGGGAGGAAACACCGGGGAGCTGTTTTTT.

Many counts were recorded for this clone. The gene calls are TRBV29-1 and TRBJ2-7; unclear D gene. V lost 0 bases, J lost 3 bases, and 6 bases lay in between. There are 12 residues in the CDR3. Germline values: CDR1 SQVTM, CDR2 ANQGSEA. CDR3 sequence reads: CSVEDPSYEQYF. The CDR3 nucleotides read TGCAGCGTTGAAGATCCTAGCTACGAGCAGTACTTC.

This clone has only a few counts. This chain uses TRBV7-3 with TRBJ1-5; D is unresolved. The V gene lost 5 bases and the J gene lost 9 bases, with 14 bases spanning the gap. This CDR3 is 13 amino acids long. The germline V gene encodes CDR1 SGHTA and CDR2 FQGTGA. CDR3 amino acids: CASSETAASPQHF. DNA for the CDR3: TGTGCCAGCAGCGAAACAGCAGCCTCGCCCCAGCATTTT.

V usage is TRBV6-2 or TRBV6-3 and J usage is TRBJ2-7, with 13 bases identical to TRBD2. Trimming at V came to 2 bases and at J to 4 bases, leaving 5 bases not matched to a gene. This CDR3 is built from 16 residues. The V gene's germline CDR1 is MNHEY and CDR2 SVGEGT. The CDR3 coding sequence is TGTGCCAGCAGTTACGGACTAGCGGGGGTGTATTACGAGCAGTACTTC. Translation gives CASSYGLAGVYYEQYF.